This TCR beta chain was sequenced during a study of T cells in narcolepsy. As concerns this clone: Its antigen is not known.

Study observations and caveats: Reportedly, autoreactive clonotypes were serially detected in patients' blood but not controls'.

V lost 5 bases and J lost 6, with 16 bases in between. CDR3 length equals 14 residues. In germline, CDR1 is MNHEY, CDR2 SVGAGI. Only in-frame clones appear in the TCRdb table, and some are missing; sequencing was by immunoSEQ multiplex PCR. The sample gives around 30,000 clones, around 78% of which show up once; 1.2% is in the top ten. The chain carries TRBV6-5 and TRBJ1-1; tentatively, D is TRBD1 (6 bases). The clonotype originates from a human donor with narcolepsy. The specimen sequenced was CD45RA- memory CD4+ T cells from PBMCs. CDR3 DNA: TGTGCCAGCAGTACGACACATAAGGGGGCTGAAGCTTTCTTT. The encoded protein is CASSTTHKGAEAFF.